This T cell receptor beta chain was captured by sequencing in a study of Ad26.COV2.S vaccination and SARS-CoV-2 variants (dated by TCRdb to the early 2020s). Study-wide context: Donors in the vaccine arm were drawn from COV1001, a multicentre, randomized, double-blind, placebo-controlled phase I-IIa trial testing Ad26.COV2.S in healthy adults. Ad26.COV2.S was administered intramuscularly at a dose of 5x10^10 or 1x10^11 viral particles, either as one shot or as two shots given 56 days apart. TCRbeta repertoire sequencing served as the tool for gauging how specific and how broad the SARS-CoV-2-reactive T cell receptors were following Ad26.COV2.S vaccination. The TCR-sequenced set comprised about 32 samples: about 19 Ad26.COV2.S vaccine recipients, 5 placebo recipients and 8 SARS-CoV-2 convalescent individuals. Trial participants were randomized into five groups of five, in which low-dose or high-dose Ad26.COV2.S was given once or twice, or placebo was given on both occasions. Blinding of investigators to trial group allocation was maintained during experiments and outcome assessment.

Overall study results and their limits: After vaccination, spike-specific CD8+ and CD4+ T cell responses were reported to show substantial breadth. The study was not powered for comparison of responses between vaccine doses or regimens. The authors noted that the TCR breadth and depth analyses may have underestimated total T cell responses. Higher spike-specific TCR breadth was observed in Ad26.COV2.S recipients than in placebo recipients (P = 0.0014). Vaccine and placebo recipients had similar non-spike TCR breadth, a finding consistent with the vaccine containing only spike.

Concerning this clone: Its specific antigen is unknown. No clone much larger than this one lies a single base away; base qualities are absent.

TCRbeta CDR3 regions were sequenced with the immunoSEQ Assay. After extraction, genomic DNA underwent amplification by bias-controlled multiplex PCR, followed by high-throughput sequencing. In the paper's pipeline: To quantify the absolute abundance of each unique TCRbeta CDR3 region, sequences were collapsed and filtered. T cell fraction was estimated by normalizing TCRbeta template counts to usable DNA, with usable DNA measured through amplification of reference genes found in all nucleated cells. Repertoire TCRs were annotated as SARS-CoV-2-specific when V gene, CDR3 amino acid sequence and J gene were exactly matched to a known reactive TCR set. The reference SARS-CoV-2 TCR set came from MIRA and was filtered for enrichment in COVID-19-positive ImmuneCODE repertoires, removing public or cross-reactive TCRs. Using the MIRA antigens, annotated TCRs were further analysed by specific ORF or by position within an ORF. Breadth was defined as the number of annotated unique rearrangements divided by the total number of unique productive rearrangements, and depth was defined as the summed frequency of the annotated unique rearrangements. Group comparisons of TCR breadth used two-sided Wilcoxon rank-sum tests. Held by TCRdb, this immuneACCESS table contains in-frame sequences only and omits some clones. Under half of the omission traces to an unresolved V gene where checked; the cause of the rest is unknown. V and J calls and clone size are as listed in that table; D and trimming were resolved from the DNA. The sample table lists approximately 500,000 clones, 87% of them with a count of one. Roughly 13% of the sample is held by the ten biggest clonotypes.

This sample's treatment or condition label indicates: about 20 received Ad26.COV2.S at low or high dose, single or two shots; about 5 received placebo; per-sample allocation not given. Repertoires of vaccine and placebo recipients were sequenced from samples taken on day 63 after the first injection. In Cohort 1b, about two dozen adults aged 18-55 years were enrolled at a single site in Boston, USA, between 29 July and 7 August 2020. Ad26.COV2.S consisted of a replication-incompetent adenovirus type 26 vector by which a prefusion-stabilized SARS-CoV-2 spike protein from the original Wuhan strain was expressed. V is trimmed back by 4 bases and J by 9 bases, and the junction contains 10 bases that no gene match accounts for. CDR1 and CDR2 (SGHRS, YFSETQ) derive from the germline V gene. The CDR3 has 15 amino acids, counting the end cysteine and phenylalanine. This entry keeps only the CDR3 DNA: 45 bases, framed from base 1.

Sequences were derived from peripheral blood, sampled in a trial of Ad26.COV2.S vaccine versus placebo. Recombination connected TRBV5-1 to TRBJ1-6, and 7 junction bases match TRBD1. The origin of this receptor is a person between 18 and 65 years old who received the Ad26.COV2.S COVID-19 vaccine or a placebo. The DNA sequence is TGCGCCAGCAGCCCACAACAGGGGATCGGTTCACCCCTCCACTTT. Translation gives CASSPQQGIGSPLHF. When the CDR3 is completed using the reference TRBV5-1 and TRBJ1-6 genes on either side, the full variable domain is KAGVTQTPRYLIKTRGQQVTLSCSPISGHRSVSWYQQTPGQGLQFLFEYFSETQRNKGNFPGRFSGRQFSNSRSEMNVSTLELGDSALYLCASSPQQGIGSPLHFGNGTRLTVT.